The clone carrying this TCR beta chain was counted at least ten times. This CDR3 has 15 amino acids. Per germline, CDR1 WNHNN and CDR2 SYGVQD (reference sequence). V lost 5 bases to trimming and J lost 5 bases; unmatched junction nucleotides: 6. The data were taken from a study of T-cell reconstitution after alpha-beta-depleted transplantation in children. Unique molecular identifiers featured in how the TCRbeta library was prepared. TCRdb redid the calling of the PCR reads with MiXCR, one entry per CDR3 protein. The sample lists about 690,000 distinct CDR3 sequences; roughly 15% were seen once. The sequenced sample was PBMCs from the stem cell graft donor, obtained from the stem cell graft. The TCR was taken from a human donor who donated a stem cell graft to a child with acute myeloid leukemia. The rearrangement joins TRBV10-1 to TRBJ2-5; 12 bases fit TRBD1. The CDR3 loop reads CASSPGTGGMETQYF. CDR3 coding DNA: TGCGCCAGCAGTCCTGGGACAGGGGGCATGGAGACCCAGTACTTC.